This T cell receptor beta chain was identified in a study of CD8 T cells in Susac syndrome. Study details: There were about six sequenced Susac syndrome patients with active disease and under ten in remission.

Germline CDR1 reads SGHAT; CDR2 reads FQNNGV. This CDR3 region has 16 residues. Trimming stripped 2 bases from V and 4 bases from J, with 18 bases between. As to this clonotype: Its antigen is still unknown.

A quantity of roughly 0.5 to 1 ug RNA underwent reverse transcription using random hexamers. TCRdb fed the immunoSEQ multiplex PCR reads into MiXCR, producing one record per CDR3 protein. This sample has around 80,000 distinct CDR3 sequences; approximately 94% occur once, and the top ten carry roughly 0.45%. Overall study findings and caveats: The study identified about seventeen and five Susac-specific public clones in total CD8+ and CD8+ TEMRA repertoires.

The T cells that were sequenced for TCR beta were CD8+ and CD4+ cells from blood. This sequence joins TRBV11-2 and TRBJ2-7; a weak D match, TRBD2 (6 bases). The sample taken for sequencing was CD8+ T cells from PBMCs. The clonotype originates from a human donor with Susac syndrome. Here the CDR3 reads CASSLWDFGSQYEQYF. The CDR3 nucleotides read TGTGCCAGCAGCTTATGGGACTTCGGGAGTCAGTACGAGCAGTACTTC.